Only a few counts were recorded for the clone carrying this TCR beta chain. Its antigen is unknown. Any patient presenting with uncontrolled infection, other autoimmune disease, pregnancy or lactation was left out. Diagnoses were made from clinical symptoms, serum measures (thyroxine and TRAb), thyroid ultrasound and orbital computed tomography. The record originates from a study of T cells in Graves' hyperthyroidism and ophthalmopathy. J lost 0 bases, V lost 2 bases, and 5 bases had no gene match. This CDR3 is built from 16 residues. The V gene's germline CDR1 is SGHAT and CDR2 FQDESV (reference sequence). TCR beta CDR3 region amplification was performed from RNA transcripts. The TCR CDR3 first-round RT-PCR relied on the HTBI primer set. TCRdb reanalysed the multiplex PCR reads using MiXCR and keeps one entry per CDR3 protein. The repertoire holds some 510,000 distinct CDR3 sequences, with around 20% as singletons.

Study results and caveats: From stable hyperthyroidism, ophthalmopathy was set apart by a 13 V-J model.

The receptor's source is a man between 18 and 29 years old with Graves' hyperthyroidism. The chain couples TRBV11-1 to TRBJ2-7; 9 bases are a match to TRBD1. Input material: blood. CDR3 protein: CASSLPGTGSSYEQYF. CDR3 nucleotides: TGTGCCAGCAGCTTACCCGGGACAGGGAGCTCCTACGAGCAGTACTTC.